A selection of T cell receptor beta chains follows, all from one sample in a study of TIL therapy for anti-PD-1-resistant metastatic lung cancer. Generated by immunoSEQ multiplex PCR, the TCRdb table keeps only in-frame clones and is missing some. The sample lists about 32,000 clones, 74% seen once, with less than 3% in the top ten. Sequenced here: blood, sampled at baseline. The receptors derive from a woman aged 25 to 80 with non-small cell lung cancer. Each CDR3 is given without its conserved first and last residue. Size values are once, few and many counts, or a class for expanded clones, and some rows have none.

abundance	v_gene	j_gene	CDR3aa
medium-sized	TRBV2	TRBJ2-7	ASSELSEQY
-	TRBV7-9	TRBJ1-2	ASKGPLGDGYT
once	TRBV2	TRBJ2-1	ASSALIAGKQF
once	TRBV6-1	TRBJ2-1	ASSDLGAGEQF
-	TRBV11-2	TRBJ2-2	ASSQILLAGGNTGELF
once	TRBV10-3	TRBJ2-7	AIKSGREDEQY
-	TRBV6-5	TRBJ1-3	ASSYSRPWWGNTIY
-	TRBV10-3	TRBJ2-3	ATKAGVSGDTQY
-	TRBV6-1	TRBJ1-5	ASSVGTAISYSNQPQH
-	TRBV18	TRBJ2-1	ASSATTGGNEQF
-	TRBV4-2	TRBJ2-5	ASSQREGETQY
few	TRBV10-3	TRBJ1-1	AISEGGHGAGNTEAF
-	TRBV10-2	TRBJ2-5	ASSPIGSSGRTTQETQY
-	TRBV5-1	TRBJ1-2	ASSPRSDANYGYT
medium-sized	TRBV30	TRBJ2-5	AWAGVETQY
-	TRBV4-1	TRBJ1-6	ASRLGGQDNSPLH
-	TRBV14	TRBJ2-5	ASKEWEVETQY
-	TRBV6-5	TRBJ1-2	ASSPNLGGYGYT
-	TRBV10-1	TRBJ2-5	ASSEAAFGEETQY
-	TRBV29-1	TRBJ2-1	SVEPRASSYNEQF
-	TRBV9	TRBJ2-1	ASSTRLPGNSYNEQF
-	TRBV7-9	TRBJ1-1	ASSQQGGKNTEAF
-	TRBV14	TRBJ1-4	ASSTSRKLF
-	TRBV7-9	TRBJ2-2	ASSLTGPIAGELF